The clone carrying this T cell receptor beta chain was counted only a few times. Its antigen remains unidentified. This record belongs to a study of T cell responses to AZD1222 COVID-19 vaccine. Study-level results: No day 14 peak samples; only post-peak repertoires were characterized. Spike-specific TCR breadth and depth went up after people got two AZD1222 doses. Baseline serostatus was positive in only six AZD1222 recipients.

Samples with a second dose at about 4 or about 12 weeks were pooled together. Trimming took off 3 bases at V and 1 base at J, with 9 bases between the two ends. This CDR3 comprises 14 residues. The germline V gene encodes CDR1 MNHEY and CDR2 SMNVEV (reference sequence). Profiling relied on immunoSEQ multiplex PCR, and the TCRdb table lists in-frame clones only, not all of them. The sample comprises approximately 120,000 clones, about 89% of which are singletons, and less than 4.5% rests with the top ten. V is TRBV27 and J is TRBJ1-1; D unresolved. The clonotype originates from an adult who received the AZD1222 COVID-19 vaccine. Source: peripheral blood, taken 28 days after the second AZD1222 dose. Written as DNA, the CDR3 is TGTGCCAGCAGTTTCTTTGGGGAGAACACTGAAGCTTTCTTT. Translating it yields CASSFFGENTEAFF.